A single T cell receptor (beta chain) is shown here with its context. The data were produced by immunoSEQ multiplex PCR, yet TCRdb's version contains in-frame clones alone and is incomplete. Found here are 80,000 or so clones, under 95% of them singletons; the top ten hold roughly a quarter. These data belong to a study of brain T cells in children with intractable seizures. This CDR3 comprises 17 residues. From germline, CDR1 is MGHDK and CDR2 SYGVNS. The J segment lost 1 base and the V segment lost 6 bases, leaving 9 bases of the junction unmatched. This TCR was recovered from a girl aged 2 to 10 with Rasmussen encephalitis and intractable seizures. Sequencing used peripheral blood, obtained at surgery. The chain links TRBV25-1 to TRBJ2-1, with 10 positions matching TRBD1. The CDR3, as DNA: TGTGCCAGCAGCTCTTCGACAGGGGGCGTTTCCTACAATGAGCAGTTCTTC. It yields the protein CASSSSTGGVSYNEQFF.